This is a list of T cell receptor beta chains from one sample in a study of cytomegalovirus exposure and HLA in healthy donors. Repertoires were generated with immunoSEQ multiplex PCR, while TCRdb's copy carries only in-frame clones and drops some. The sample has fewer than 45,000 clones; less than 85% are singletons. The material sequenced was PBMCs. Receptor source: a male donor in good health and CMV-seronegative. Each CDR3 is given with its conserved first and last residue. A D gene is named only where the DNA matches it firmly. Not all rows give a size; the values are once, few, many and, for expanded clones, a class.

v_call,d_call,j_call,clone_size,cdr3_nt,cdr3_aa
TRBV25-1,-,TRBJ2-1,-,TGTGCCAGCAACCGAGGCAACTCCTACAATGAGCAGTTCTTC,CASNRGNSYNEQFF
TRBV7-2,TRBD1,TRBJ2-1,-,TGTGCCAGCAGCGCAGACAGGGCAAATGAGCAGTTCTTC,CASSADRANEQFF
TRBV6-5,TRBD1,TRBJ2-2,-,TGTGCCAGCAGTTCCGACAGGGTCGGGGGGGAGCTGTTTTTT,CASSSDRVGGELFF
TRBV2,-,TRBJ2-7,-,TGTGCCAGCGGGGCCAGCTACGAGCAGTACTTC,CASGASYEQYF
TRBV28,TRBD1,TRBJ1-1,-,TGTGCCAGCAGTTTGGAAGGCAGGGGGCGGGTATTCTTT,CASSLEGRGRVFF
TRBV7-2,TRBD1,TRBJ2-7,-,TGTGCCAGCAGCTCCAACGGGGGACAGGGGGTTTACGAGCAGTACTTC,CASSSNGGQGVYEQYF
TRBV30,-,TRBJ1-1,-,TGTGCCCGATCCACGCGAACGGACACTGAAGCTTTCTTT,CARSTRTDTEAFF
TRBV30,TRBD1,TRBJ1-2,-,TGTGCCTGGAGTGTACAGGGGGAAGCTAACTATGGCTACACCTTC,CAWSVQGEANYGYTF
TRBV19,-,TRBJ1-1,-,TGTGCCAGTAGTTCCTTGAGGCAGAGCACTGAAGCTTTCTTT,CASSSLRQSTEAFF
TRBV7-8,TRBD1,TRBJ2-7,few,TGTGCCAGCAGCTTATTGACAGGGGTAGACCACGAGCAGTACTTC,CASSLLTGVDHEQYF
TRBV4-2,TRBD1,TRBJ2-5,-,TGTGCCAGCAGCCAAGAAAGTACAGGGGAAGAGACCCAGTACTTC,CASSQESTGEETQYF
TRBV6-1,-,TRBJ2-7,-,TGTGCCAGCAGTGAGGACAGCGATGCTTTGCCCCCCTACGAGCAGTACTTC,CASSEDSDALPPYEQYF
TRBV4-1,-,TRBJ2-1,-,TGCGCCAGCAGCCAAGGGACTCCAACCTACAATGAGCAGTTCTTC,CASSQGTPTYNEQFF
TRBV27,-,TRBJ1-5,-,TGTGCCAGCAGTTCTCAGTATGGCAATCAGCCCCAGCATTTT,CASSSQYGNQPQHF
TRBV5-1,TRBD1,TRBJ1-1,-,TGCGCCAGCAGGTGGACAGGGGCGGGCACTGAAGCTTTCTTT,CASRWTGAGTEAFF
TRBV11-2,TRBD1,TRBJ2-3,once,TGTGCCAGCAGTACAGGGGCCGGCACAGATACGCAGTATTTT,CASSTGAGTDTQYF
TRBV13,TRBD2,TRBJ2-7,few,TGTGCCAGCAGCTTGGGCCGGGAGGACTACGAGCAGTACTTC,CASSLGREDYEQYF
TRBV7-9,TRBD1,TRBJ2-1,-,TGTGCCAGCAGCCCCGTCGGGACAGAAGCTAGGGATGAGCAGTTCTTC,CASSPVGTEARDEQFF
TRBV30,TRBD2,TRBJ2-7,-,TGTGCCTGGAGTCCTAGCGGGGTCTACGAGCAGTACTTC,CAWSPSGVYEQYF
TRBV4-2,-,TRBJ2-3,-,TGTGCCAGCAGCCGCCGATTAAGACTGACAGATACGCAGTATTTT,CASSRRLRLTDTQYF
TRBV5-6,TRBD1,TRBJ1-5,-,TGTGCCAGCAGCCCCGGACAGGGGAATCAGCCCCAGCATTTT,CASSPGQGNQPQHF
TRBV15,TRBD2,TRBJ2-5,-,TGTGCCACCAGCAGAGGTGGGCTAGCGGGAGAGACCCAGTACTTC,CATSRGGLAGETQYF
TRBV5-6,-,TRBJ2-3,-,TGTGCCAGCAGCTTGGACTTTAGCGTCCCGTATTTT,CASSLDFSVPYF